This entry lists 22 T cell receptor beta chains sequenced from one sample in a study of blood T cell repertoires in COVID-19. Repertoires were generated with immunoSEQ multiplex PCR, while TCRdb's copy carries only in-frame clones and drops some. The data show about 200,000 clones, with around 90% seen just once and about 6% held by the top ten. The source material was peripheral blood. The receptors here all came from a man in his 60s who had recovered from COVID-19.

The chain couples TRBV2 to TRBJ2-6, with a possible D match to TRBD1 (5 bases). V was pared by 6 bases and J by 0 bases, with 12 bases between. Looked up from germline, CDR1 is SNHLY and CDR2 is FYNNEI. The CDR3 extends over 16 amino acids. CDR3 amino acids: CASRQGTNSGANVLTF. CDR3 nucleotide sequence: TGTGCCAGCAGGCAGGGAACGAACTCTGGGGCCAACGTCCTGACTTTC.

Points on this clone: This CDR3 is also generated by other DNA sequences in the sample. V gene TRBV5-1 combines with J gene TRBJ2-2; 9 nucleotides line up with TRBD2. CDR1 is SGHRS, CDR2 YFSETQ, per germline. There are 15 residues in the CDR3. J gave up 3 bases and V 0 bases, and 0 bases lay outside the gene matches. The CDR3 loop reads CASSLGLADTGELFF. In nucleotides, the CDR3 is TGCGCCAGCAGCTTGGGACTAGCGGACACCGGGGAGCTGTTTTTT.

The V and J genes are TRBV6-5 and TRBJ1-2; D remains ambiguous. The CDR3 loop spans 13 amino acids. CDR1 and CDR2 (germline): MNHEY, SVGAGI. With 4 bases removed from V and 1 base from J, the gap between germline ends came to 7 bases. This CDR3 reads CASSSLNNYGYTF. In DNA form, the CDR3 reads TGTGCCAGCAGTTCCCTAAATAACTATGGCTACACCTTC.

The J gene is TRBJ2-7, the V gene TRBV7-2, with TRBD2 matching 15 bases. This CDR3 spans 15 amino acids. With 1 base clipped from V and 6 bases from J, the junction kept 1 base outside the gene matches. Per the germline V gene, CDR1 is SGHTA and CDR2 is FQGNSA. The CDR3 region has the DNA TGTGCCAGCAGCTTAGAGGGACTAGCGGGAGGCGAGCAGTACTTC. Protein sequence: CASSLEGLAGGEQYF.

CDR3 in DNA: TGTGCCAGTACAAAGATGATCACAGGGGAACGGGGTAGGAATTCACCCCTCCACTTT. It specifies CASTKMITGERGRNSPLHF. The chain links TRBV19 to TRBJ1-6, with TRBD1 identical over 7 bases. There are 19 residues in the CDR3. CDR1 is LNHDA and CDR2 is SQIVND in the germline V gene (reference sequence). V lost 7 bases to trimming and J lost 7 bases; unmatched junction nucleotides: 22.

This clone has only a few counts. The rearrangement links TRBV14 to TRBJ2-7; the D gene is possibly TRBD1 (6 bases). From germline, CDR1 is SGHDN and CDR2 FVKESK. V was trimmed by 5 bases and J by 12 bases, leaving 20 bases between them. The CDR3 is made up of 13 amino acids. CDR3: CASSKNRDTVLYF. The CDR3 DNA reads TGTGCCAGCAGCAAAAACCGGGACACGGTTTTGTACTTC.

This chain joins TRBV19 and TRBJ2-1; 9 bases fit TRBD2. CDR1 and CDR2 from the germline V gene are LNHDA and SQIVND (reference sequence). The CDR3 consists of 16 residues. J lost 7 bases, V lost 8 bases, and 15 bases had no gene match. CDR3 region: CASENVGRGGRNEQFF. The CDR3, as DNA: TGTGCCAGTGAAAATGTCGGGCGGGGGGGCAGGAATGAGCAGTTCTTC.

This clone has a single count. The chain combines TRBV4-2 with TRBJ2-5; 11 bases are a match to TRBD1. The V and J ends lost 2 bases and 5 bases, in that order; junction bases with no gene match: 10. CDR1 and CDR2 from the germline V gene are LGHNA and YNFKEQ. The CDR3 sequence is 17 residues long. CDR3 amino acids: CASSQIGTGGGPETQYF. The CDR3 coding sequence is TGTGCCAGCAGCCAAATCGGGACAGGGGGTGGTCCGGAGACCCAGTACTTC.

The chain employs TRBV30 and TRBJ2-5, with unresolved D. Germline CDR1 reads GTSNPN; CDR2 reads SVGIG (reference sequence). The CDR3 totals 14 residues. The germline V and J ends were trimmed by 0 bases and 2 bases, with 10 bases remaining between them. The CDR3 DNA reads as TGTGCCTGGAGTGTTTTTAGACTTCAAGAGACCCAGTACTTC. The encoded protein is CAWSVFRLQETQYF.

This rearrangement joins TRBV7-2 to TRBJ1-1, with 8 bases fitting TRBD1. V was clipped by 0 bases and J by 5 bases; unmatched bases: 5. Germline V gene data show CDR1 as SGHTA and CDR2 as FQGNSA. The CDR3 covers 15 residues. The DNA of the CDR3 is TGTGCCAGCAGCTTAGCGCCAGGGGGCTGGACTGAAGCTTTCTTT. Its translation is CASSLAPGGWTEAFF.

This clone has only one observation. The CDR3 sequence: CATSSTGGNQPQHF. In nucleotides, the CDR3 is TGTGCCACCTCGTCGACAGGGGGTAATCAGCCCCAGCATTTT. The J gene is TRBJ1-5, the V gene TRBV28, with TRBD1 matching 9 bases. The CDR3 has 14 residues. From germline, CDR1 is MDHEN and CDR2 SYDVKM. V was pared by 10 bases and J by 4 bases, with 8 bases of the junction left unmatched.

This clone came up a few times. The V gene is TRBV5-1, the J gene TRBJ2-2; 7 bases are a match to TRBD2. V was pared by 5 bases and J by 1 base, with 2 bases of the junction left unmatched. Per the germline V gene, CDR1 is SGHRS and CDR2 is YFSETQ. This CDR3 is 14 amino acids long. CDR3 nucleotide sequence: TGCGCCAGCAGAGCGGGGTTGAACACCGGGGAGCTGTTTTTT. This gives the protein CASRAGLNTGELFF.

The chain carries TRBV18 and TRBJ1-1; D might be TRBD1 (5 bases). The ends were cut back, 2 bases at V and 2 bases at J, with 12 bases in the middle. The CDR3 has 15 amino acids. CDR1 and CDR2 from the germline V gene are KGHSH and LQKENI. CDR3 nucleotides: TGTGCCAGCTCACCAGGAGGGGCGCAAAACACTGAAGCTTTCTTT. Encoded protein: CASSPGGAQNTEAFF. The full variable domain, completed using reference TRBV18 and TRBJ1-1, is NAGVMQNPRHLVRRRGQEARLRCSPMKGHSHVYWYRQLPEEGLKFMVYLQKENIIDESGMPKERFSAEFPKEGPSILRIQQVVRGDSAAYFCASSPGGAQNTEAFFGQGTRLTVV.

V gene TRBV7-2 combines with J gene TRBJ2-3; weak D call: TRBD1 (6 bases). The CDR3 consists of 18 residues. V lost 0 bases, J lost 4 bases, and 20 bases lay in between. Per germline, CDR1 SGHTA and CDR2 FQGNSA. In nucleotides, the CDR3 is TGTGCCAGCAGCTTAGCGGGAATCCGTTCTGGGGGCCCAGATACGCAGTATTTT. Its translation is CASSLAGIRSGGPDTQYF.

CDR3 sequence (DNA): TGTGCCAGCAGCTTAGGGAGCTACGAGCAGTACTTC. Translation gives CASSLGSYEQYF. V usage is TRBV7-6 and J usage is TRBJ2-7; no definite D call. The CDR3 extends over 12 amino acids. V was trimmed by 1 base and J by 3 bases, leaving 4 bases between them. The germline V gene encodes CDR1 SGHVS and CDR2 FNYEAQ.

This chain uses TRBV27 with TRBJ1-1, with 10 bases matching TRBD1. CDR3 length equals 16 residues. The trim removed 8 bases at V and 2 bases at J, leaving 11 bases unmatched. Germline CDR1 reads MNHEY; CDR2 reads SMNVEV (reference sequence). Here the CDR3 DNA reads TGTGCCAGCCCTTCTCGGGACAGGGGTCTTAACACTGAAGCTTTCTTT. Its translation: CASPSRDRGLNTEAFF.

This chain uses TRBV28 with TRBJ2-2; D may be TRBD1 (5 bases). V lost 7 bases and J 0 bases, leaving 12 bases between the germline ends. The CDR3 covers 15 residues. Germline assignment: CDR1 MDHEN and CDR2 SYDVKM. DNA for the CDR3: TGTGCCAGCACCTGGGGCGGAGCGAACACCGGGGAGCTGTTTTTT. Translating gives CASTWGGANTGELFF.

The V gene is TRBV27, the J gene TRBJ1-6, with D hard to call. CDR1 is MNHEY and CDR2 is SMNVEV in the germline V gene (reference sequence). The V and J ends lost 11 bases and 4 bases respectively, with 9 bases between them. This CDR3 region has 12 residues. The DNA of the CDR3 is TGTGCCTCCGGGGATTATAATTCACCCCTCCACTTT. Translating gives CASGDYNSPLHF.

The chain links TRBV2 to TRBJ1-2; D perhaps matches TRBD1 (6 bases). Germline values: CDR1 SNHLY, CDR2 FYNNEI. Trimming removed 1 base at V and 7 bases at J, with 13 bases between. This CDR3 has 14 residues. The CDR3: CASSEVGARGGYTF. CDR3 in DNA: TGTGCCAGCAGTGAAGTGGGGGCCAGGGGTGGCTACACCTTC.

This clone was recorded a few times. The CDR3 nucleotides read TGTGCCAGCAGCTTAGATAGGGGCAGAGGTTATGGCTACACCTTC. It yields the protein CASSLDRGRGYGYTF. This rearrangement joins TRBV13 to TRBJ1-2; tentative D call: TRBD1 (5 bases). CDR3 size: 15 residues. V was trimmed by 1 base and J by 5 bases, leaving 14 bases between them. Germline assignment: CDR1 PRHDT and CDR2 FYEKMQ (reference sequence).

The rearrangement joins TRBV21-1 to TRBJ1-5; the D call in the table, TRBD1, was not verified against the DNA. TRBV21-1 is a pseudogene segment. There are 17 residues in the CDR3. CDR3 residues: CASSKPLDTFSNQPQHF. CDR3 nucleotides: TGTGCCAGCAGCAAACCCTTGGACACCTTTAGCAATCAGCCCCAGCATTTT.

The J gene is TRBJ1-2, the V gene TRBV7-6; 7 nucleotides match TRBD1. The V and J ends lost 1 base and 2 bases, in that order; junction bases with no gene match: 10. The V gene's germline CDR1 is SGHVS and CDR2 FNYEAQ. The CDR3 spans 17 residues. The CDR3 region has the DNA TGTGCCAGCAGCTTAGAGGAGTGGACAGGCCAGAACTATGGCTACACCTTC. It specifies CASSLEEWTGQNYGYTF.